This entry lists 28 T cell receptor beta chains sequenced from one sample in a study of T cells in Graves' hyperthyroidism and ophthalmopathy (dated by TCRdb to about 2019). Libraries were constructed by multiplex PCR. Data came from an Illumina HiSeq 2000. TCR beta CDR3 regions were amplified from RNA transcripts. For the first round of RT-PCR on the TCR CDR3, the HTBI primer set was used together with the Qiagen OneStep RT-PCR kit. The public sequencing data were trimmed at Q25 with fastp and processed into clonotypes with MiXCR by TCRdb, which kept only in-frame beta chains. All rows with the same CDR3 protein become a single entry with the most common DNA and genes. The sample table holds a few hundred thousand distinct CDR3 sequences, of which roughly 19% were seen once. Less than 40% of the sample goes to the ten largest clones. The sequenced material came from blood. The receptor source for this set is a man aged 50 to 59 with Graves' ophthalmopathy.

This clonotype occurred a few times. CDR3 nucleotides: TGTGCCAGCAGTTACAGCCGCGGGGAGCCCAATCAGCCCCAGCATTTT. Protein: CASSYSRGEPNQPQHF. The V call is TRBV6-2 or TRBV6-3, the J call TRBJ1-5; D remains ambiguous. Germline CDR1 reads MNHEY; CDR2 reads SVGEGT. This CDR3 has 16 residues. V shed 2 bases and J shed 3 bases, with 14 bases lying between them.

This chain links TRBV5-1 with TRBJ2-3; 11 nucleotides agree with TRBD1. Germline CDR1 reads SGHRS; CDR2 reads YFSETQ. Germline trimming cut 4 bases from V and 4 bases from J; bases unmatched to any gene: 5. The CDR3 extends over 15 amino acids. CDR3 sequence: CASSTDRGPPDTQYF. The CDR3 DNA is TGCGCCAGCAGCACGGACAGGGGGCCCCCAGATACGCAGTATTTT.

This clonotype occurred a few times. The rearrangement links TRBV27 to TRBJ2-7; TRBD2 agrees at 12 bases. Losses at the gene ends were 4 bases for V and 3 bases for J; bases not matched to a gene: 4. This CDR3 spans 15 amino acids. Germline V gene lookup returns CDR1 MNHEY and CDR2 SMNVEV (reference sequence). Written as DNA, the CDR3 is TGTGCCAGCAGTTCCAAGACTAGCGGGAGCTACGAGCAGTACTTC. Amino acids: CASSSKTSGSYEQYF.

This clonotype was counted many times. J is TRBJ1-6 and V is TRBV11-2; 12 positions agree with TRBD1. From germline, CDR1 is SGHAT and CDR2 FQNNGV. Losses at the gene ends were 5 bases for V and 9 bases for J; bases not matched to a gene: 8. The CDR3 loop spans 16 amino acids. The CDR3 nucleotides are TGTGCCAGCAGCCCGCGGGGACAGGGGGCGACTTCACCCCTCCACTTT. This codes for CASSPRGQGATSPLHF.

This clonotype was detected many times. The V gene is TRBV20-1, the J gene TRBJ2-6, with D possibly TRBD1 on 6 matching bases. V lost 1 base and J 4 bases, leaving 11 bases between the germline ends. The germline V gene encodes CDR1 DFQATT and CDR2 SNEGSKA (reference sequence). This CDR3 is 15 amino acids long. CDR3: CSARVAGAGANVLTF. The CDR3 coding sequence is TGCAGTGCTAGAGTGGCAGGGGCCGGGGCCAACGTCCTGACTTTC.

This clonotype was counted many times. The chain is built from TRBV3-1 and TRBJ2-2; D might be TRBD2 (6 bases). This CDR3 contains 14 residues. Germline loops: CDR1 LGHDT, CDR2 YNNKEL (reference sequence). Trimming left V 1 base short and J 5 bases short, with 8 bases between. The CDR3 region is CASSQVEGTGELFF. As DNA, the CDR3 is TGTGCCAGCAGCCAAGTGGAGGGGACCGGGGAGCTGTTTTTT.

The V and J genes are TRBV18 and TRBJ2-2, with a weak D call TRBD1 (5 bases). V was clipped by 3 bases and J by 6 bases, with 14 bases between them. The germline CDR1 and CDR2 sequences are KGHSH and LQKENI. This CDR3 contains 15 residues. CDR3 DNA: TGTGCCAGCTCACCTCCCAGTGCAGGGTCCGGGGAGCTGTTTTTT. This sequence encodes CASSPPSAGSGELFF.

This clonotype has at least ten counts. The CDR3 spells CASSLGGSSDTQYF. For the CDR3, the DNA is TGTGCCAGCAGTTTAGGCGGGAGTTCAGATACGCAGTATTTT. V usage is TRBV28 and J usage is TRBJ2-3, with 7 positions matching TRBD2. The CDR3 sequence is 14 residues long. CDR1 MDHEN and CDR2 SYDVKM come from the germline V gene. The trim removed 2 bases at V and 4 bases at J, leaving 3 bases unmatched.

CDR3 sequence (DNA): TGTGCCAGCAGCCAAGCGTGGGGGCTCGGTGGCTACACCTTC. Translation: CASSQAWGLGGYTF. The chain recombines TRBV14 with TRBJ1-2; possible D gene TRBD1, 6 bases. The V and J ends lost 1 base and 7 bases respectively, with 13 bases between them. The CDR3 loop spans 14 amino acids. Per germline, CDR1 SGHDN and CDR2 FVKESK.

This clonotype was counted at least ten times. This chain joins TRBV10-3 and TRBJ2-7, with D maybe TRBD1 (6 bases). From germline, CDR1 is ENHRY and CDR2 SYGVKD. This CDR3 contains 14 residues. The V and J ends lost 4 bases and 0 bases respectively, with 10 bases between them. CDR3 coding DNA: TGTGCCATCAGTGTTAGGGGGAGCTCCTACGAGCAGTACTTC. This encodes CAISVRGSSYEQYF.

This clonotype came up many times. The genes are TRBV5-1 and TRBJ2-7, with D perhaps TRBD2 (6 bases). V was shortened by 4 bases and J by 4 bases, with 18 bases between the two germline ends. The length of the CDR3 is 15 residues. CDR1 is SGHRS and CDR2 is YFSETQ in the germline V gene. The CDR3 DNA is TGCGCCAGCAGCCGGTACGCCGGGACTGAATACGAGCAGTACTTC. Protein sequence: CASSRYAGTEYEQYF.

This clonotype was counted at least ten times. The chain employs TRBV28 and TRBJ2-2; 7 bases are a match to TRBD2. There are 15 residues in the CDR3. Germline V CDR1 and CDR2: MDHEN, SYDVKM. V was pared by 3 bases and J by 1 base, with 2 bases of the junction left unmatched. Written as DNA, the CDR3 is TGTGCCAGCAGTTTCCCGGGAGGGAACACCGGGGAGCTGTTTTTT. Its translation is CASSFPGGNTGELFF.

CDR3: CATRTDRESDGYTF. The DNA of the CDR3 is TGTGCCACCAGGACGGACAGGGAGTCGGATGGCTACACCTTC. The chain has TRBV6-1 and TRBJ1-2; TRBD1 matches 8 bases. This CDR3 is 14 amino acids long. Trimming removed 10 bases from V and 6 bases from J; junction bases left unmatched: 13. Per the germline V gene, CDR1 is MNHNS and CDR2 is SASEGT.

The V call is TRBV2, the J call TRBJ2-7; TRBD2 aligns across 13 bases. The length of the CDR3 is 16 residues. V shed 7 bases, J shed 3 bases, and the junction held 9 bases outside the gene matches. Germline-derived CDR1 and CDR2 are SNHLY and FYNNEI. The chain's CDR3 is CASKPGLAGSGYEQYF. The CDR3 DNA follows: TGTGCCAGCAAACCGGGACTAGCGGGATCTGGCTACGAGCAGTACTTC.

V usage is TRBV12-3 or TRBV12-4 and J usage is TRBJ2-7; D unclear. V lost 3 bases, J lost 2 bases, and 8 bases lay in between. This CDR3 region has 13 residues. The DNA for the CDR3 is TGTGCCAGCAGTTTTGCCGTAACCTACGAGCAGTACTTC. Translating gives CASSFAVTYEQYF.

This clonotype was detected only a few times. CDR3 bases: TGTGCCAGCGCCCTTACCGGGACTAGCGGGGCGGGCGAGCAGTACTTC. Protein: CASALTGTSGAGEQYF. The V gene is TRBV6-1, the J gene TRBJ2-7, with 13 positions matching TRBD2. The CDR3 is 16 amino acids. CDR1 and CDR2 (germline): MNHNS, SASEGT. With V trimmed by 8 bases and J by 6 bases, 13 bases remained unmatched.

This clonotype turned up a few times. The chain is built from TRBV29-1 and TRBJ1-1; D remains unclear. V lost 7 bases and J lost 5, with 17 bases in between. Germline V gene lookup returns CDR1 SQVTM and CDR2 ANQGSEA. The CDR3 totals 13 residues. The CDR3 bases are TGCAGCGCCTCAGATGTGGGCAGGACTGAAGCTTTCTTT. It specifies CSASDVGRTEAFF.

The chain combines TRBV12-3 or TRBV12-4 with TRBJ2-1; 8 bases line up with TRBD2. V shed 3 bases, J shed 1 base, and the junction held 5 bases outside the gene matches. This CDR3 contains 16 residues. The CDR3 here is CASSFREGLSYNEQFF. The CDR3 nucleotides are TGTGCCAGCAGTTTTCGGGAGGGCCTTTCCTACAATGAGCAGTTCTTC.

The V call is TRBV9, the J call TRBJ1-1; D is undetermined. In germline, CDR1 is SGDLS, CDR2 YYNGEE. Between the trimmed V and J ends, which lost 1 base and 4 bases, there was a span of 8 bases. This CDR3 region has 13 residues. CDR3 bases: TGTGCCAGCAGCGTATTCCGGGGCACTGAAGCTTTCTTT. It specifies CASSVFRGTEAFF.

The chain combines TRBV9 with TRBJ1-6; D is uncertain. V lost 6 bases, J lost 7 bases, and 14 bases lay in between. The CDR3 runs to 14 residues. Germline values: CDR1 SGDLS, CDR2 YYNGEE. The CDR3 DNA reads as TGTGCCAGCACGGTCGGGGATGTGAATTCACCCCTCCACTTT. It is translated as CASTVGDVNSPLHF.

This clonotype was detected many times. The chain has TRBV30 and TRBJ2-3, with TRBD2 matching over 8 bases. Germline CDR1 and CDR2: GTSNPN and SVGIG (reference sequence). The CDR3 is made up of 14 amino acids. V trimming: 3 bases; J trimming: 2 bases; junction bases outside the gene matches: 4. CDR3 in amino acids: CAWSGLANTDTQYF. CDR3 sequence (DNA): TGTGCCTGGAGCGGACTAGCTAACACAGATACGCAGTATTTT.

This clonotype was seen at least ten times. The V gene is TRBV2, the J gene TRBJ2-1, with 10 bases lining up with TRBD2. CDR3 size: 17 residues. Germline assignment: CDR1 SNHLY and CDR2 FYNNEI. Trimming removed 6 bases from V and 4 bases from J; junction bases left unmatched: 12. CDR3 nucleotide sequence: TGTGCCAGCAGCCCACTCGGGGGACTAGCGCTATACAATGAGCAGTTCTTC. Translated, it gives CASSPLGGLALYNEQFF.

The table lists this clonotype with a few counts. This chain connects TRBV4-1 to TRBJ1-5; weak D call: TRBD1 (6 bases). The CDR3 length is 17 residues. The germline V gene has CDR1 MGHRA and CDR2 YSYEKL. V was clipped by 4 bases and J by 2 bases, with 18 bases between them. CDR3 in amino acids: CASSRSGEGGRNQPQHF. In DNA form, the CDR3 reads TGCGCCAGCAGCCGCTCTGGTGAAGGGGGACGCAATCAGCCCCAGCATTTT.

The gene calls are TRBV7-9 and TRBJ2-7, with 14 bases lining up with TRBD2. Germline-derived CDR1 and CDR2 are SEHNR and FQNEAQ (reference sequence). With 5 bases clipped from V and 3 bases from J, the junction kept 12 bases outside the gene matches. The CDR3 runs to 18 residues. The CDR3 bases are TGTGCCAGCAGCCTGGGACTAGCGGGGGACCTCTTACTCTACGAGCAGTACTTC. The encoded protein is CASSLGLAGDLLLYEQYF. The full variable domain, its missing parts supplied by reference TRBV7-9 and TRBJ2-7, is DTGVSQNPRHKITKRGQNVTFRCDPISEHNRLYWYRQTLGQGPEFLTYFQNEAQLEKSRLLSDRFSAERPKGSFSTLEIQRTEQGDSAMYLCASSLGLAGDLLLYEQYFGPGTRLTVT.

The rearrangement links TRBV11-2 to TRBJ2-7, with 7 bases that match TRBD1. CDR3 length: 13 amino acids. The J segment lost 10 bases and the V segment lost 5 bases, leaving 11 bases of the junction unmatched. From germline, CDR1 is SGHAT and CDR2 FQNNGV. This CDR3 reads CASSQDRGTDQYF. The CDR3 DNA reads as TGTGCCAGCAGCCAAGATAGGGGGACAGATCAGTACTTC.

The chain recombines TRBV7-3 with TRBJ2-2; a possible D gene is TRBD2 (5 bases). Germline V gives CDR1 SGHTA, CDR2 FQGTGA. The CDR3 is made up of 17 amino acids. V shed 5 bases and J shed 4 bases, with 20 bases lying between them. The DNA of the CDR3 is TGTGCCAGCAGCCCAGAGGGCACAAAGTGGGGCACCGGGGAGCTGTTTTTT. Translating gives CASSPEGTKWGTGELFF.

This clonotype occurred many times. The chain recombines TRBV7-8 with TRBJ1-5; possible D gene TRBD1, 5 bases. Germline V gives CDR1 SGHVS, CDR2 FQNEAQ. V shed 1 base and J shed 2 bases, with 9 bases lying between them. CDR3 size: 15 residues. The CDR3 region has the DNA TGTGCCAGCAGCTTAGGGGGGAGTGGCAATCAGCCCCAGCATTTT. Residues: CASSLGGSGNQPQHF.

This clonotype has just a few counts. DNA of the CDR3: TGTGCCAGCAGCCACCCCATGGCGACAGGGAGAGGGAACAATCAGCCCCAGCATTTT. This codes for CASSHPMATGRGNNQPQHF. This chain joins TRBV4-2 and TRBJ1-5, with 7 nucleotides matching TRBD1. This CDR3 is 19 amino acids long. Trimming took 3 bases from V and 3 from J; bases not matched to a gene: 17. CDR1 LGHNA and CDR2 YNFKEQ come from the germline V gene.